Listed below are T cell receptor beta chains from one sample, sequenced in a study of CD8 T cells in ankylosing spondylitis. Using its own MiXCR run on the 5' RACE reads, TCRdb lists one record per CDR3 protein. There are 39,000 or so distinct CDR3 sequences in the sample; less than 4% occur only once, and 2.5% to 3% lies in the top ten. The sample consisted of blood, either unsorted or a sorted T cell fraction (not recorded which). The receptors here all came from a male donor with ankylosing spondylitis or in good health (not recorded which). Each CDR3 is given with its conserved first and last residue. D genes are given only for firm matches. Part of the rows lack a size; the others show once, few, many or a class for expanded clones.

TRBV9,TRBJ2-1,-,many,TGTGCCAGCGGGGCTTGGAACAATGAGCAGTTCTTC,CASGAWNNEQFF
TRBV9,TRBJ2-5,-,many,TGTGCCAGCAGCGAAGGGATGAAAGAGACCCAGTACTTC,CASSEGMKETQYF
TRBV9,TRBJ2-1,-,-,TGTGCCAGCAGCGTAGCTACCGCTTCCCATGAGCAGTTCTTC,CASSVATASHEQFF
TRBV9,TRBJ1-4,TRBD1,many,TGTGCCAGCAGCGTAGACCCTGACAGGGTTCAGGAAAAACTGTTTTTT,CASSVDPDRVQEKLFF
TRBV9,TRBJ2-1,-,many,TGTGCCAGCAGCGTAGGACTCAGGGGTGGTGAGCAGTTCTTC,CASSVGLRGGEQFF
TRBV9,TRBJ2-1,-,many,TGTGCCAGCAGCGTAGCTGGAGGGGGCCTCGATGAGCAGTTCTTC,CASSVAGGGLDEQFF
TRBV9,TRBJ2-2,-,many,TGTGCCAGCAGCGTAGTAGGGACTACCGGGGAGCTGTTTTTT,CASSVVGTTGELFF
TRBV9,TRBJ2-3,TRBD2,many,TGTGCCAGCAGCTCCCGAGGGGGGCGGGAGGGCCTCCCCCCAGATACGCAGTATTTT,CASSSRGGREGLPPDTQYF
TRBV9,TRBJ2-3,TRBD2,many,TGTGCCAGCAGCTCCGGGGGGGGGGGCACAGATACGCAGTATTTT,CASSSGGGGTDTQYF
TRBV9,TRBJ2-2,-,many,TGTGCCAGCAGCCCGCCCCAGGGCCACGGGGAGCTGTTTTTT,CASSPPQGHGELFF
TRBV9,TRBJ2-1,-,many,TGTGCCAGCAGCGTCATTAATAATGAGCAGTTCTTC,CASSVINNEQFF
TRBV9,TRBJ2-5,-,-,TGTGCCAGCAGCGTAAAAGCGTCGGAGACCCAGTACTTC,CASSVKASETQYF
TRBV9,TRBJ2-1,-,many,TGTGCCAGCAGCGTAGCTACGCGGGGGCTCCGGGACTACAATGAGCAGTTCTTC,CASSVATRGLRDYNEQFF
TRBV9,TRBJ2-5,-,many,TGTGCCAGCAGCGCCACCCCCCTCGGACGGGAGACCCAGTACTTC,CASSATPLGRETQYF
TRBV9,TRBJ1-3,-,many,TGTGCCAGCAGCGTAGTTGACAGCTCTGGAAACACCATATATTTT,CASSVVDSSGNTIYF
TRBV9,TRBJ1-4,-,many,TGTGCCAGCAGCGTAGGGCCCGGGGGAGAAAAACTGTTTTTT,CASSVGPGGEKLFF
TRBV9,TRBJ1-5,TRBD1,many,TGTGCCAGCAGCGGGGGGACAGGGGGTGTGGGCAATCAGCCCCAGCATTTT,CASSGGTGGVGNQPQHF
TRBV9,TRBJ2-1,-,medium-sized,TGTGCCAGCAGCGTAGTGGGGGACGGATACAATGAGCAGTTCTTC,CASSVVGDGYNEQFF
TRBV1,TRBJ2-1,-,many,TGCACCAGCAGCCAATCGGGAAACAGGGGCCACTACAATGAGCAGTTCTTC,CTSSQSGNRGHYNEQFF
TRBV23-1,TRBJ2-2,-,many,TGCGCCAGCAGTCAATCGGGGGGCCGCAACACCGGGGAGCTGTTTTTT,CASSQSGGRNTGELFF
TRBV9,TRBJ2-3,-,many,TGTGCCAGCAGCCCCCCAGGGCTGGGGGTTAGCACAGATACGCAGTATTTT,CASSPPGLGVSTDTQYF
TRBV9,TRBJ1-5,-,many,TGTGCCAGCAGCCGGGATAGCAATCAGCCCCAGCATTTT,CASSRDSNQPQHF
TRBV9,TRBJ2-5,-,many,TGTGCCAGCAGCGTAGCCTGGAGGGCAGAGACCCAGTACTTC,CASSVAWRAETQYF
TRBV9,TRBJ2-3,-,many,TGTGCCAGCAGCGTAGGGGGGCCCTTGGATACGCAGTATTTT,CASSVGGPLDTQYF
TRBV9,TRBJ1-2,-,many,TGTGCCAGCAGCGTTGAGCTGGGGGGCAACTATGGCTACACCTTC,CASSVELGGNYGYTF
TRBV9,TRBJ2-2,-,many,TGTGCCAGCAGCCCCCCGGTCTTCACCGGGGAGCTGTTTTTT,CASSPPVFTGELFF
TRBV9,TRBJ2-2,-,many,TGTGCCAGCAGCGTACAGACAGGAACCGGGGAGCTGTTTTTT,CASSVQTGTGELFF
TRBV9,TRBJ1-2,TRBD1,many,TGTGCCAGCAGCGTAGGCACCCCAACAGGGGGCTATGGCTACACCTTC,CASSVGTPTGGYGYTF
TRBV9,TRBJ1-2,-,-,TGTGCCAGCAGCGTAGGGATAACAGGGTTCTCTACTAGCTATGGCTACACCTTC,CASSVGITGFSTSYGYTF
TRBV9,TRBJ1-6,-,many,TGTGCCAGCAGCGTGGGACCAAATTCACCCCTCCACTTT,CASSVGPNSPLHF
TRBV9,TRBJ2-1,-,many,TGTGCCAGCAGCGTGACTGGGAGCTCCTACAATGAGCAGTTCTTC,CASSVTGSSYNEQFF
TRBV9,TRBJ2-5,-,many,TGTGCCAGCAGCGTAGCGGGGGGCGGGTGGGAGACCCAGTACTTC,CASSVAGGGWETQYF
TRBV9,TRBJ1-6,-,many,TGTGCCAGCAGCCGGGTTAATTCACCCCTCCACTTT,CASSRVNSPLHF
TRBV9,TRBJ2-3,TRBD1,many,TGTGCCAGCAGCACCCAGACAGGGGGCACAGATACGCAGTATTTT,CASSTQTGGTDTQYF
TRBV9,TRBJ2-1,TRBD1,many,TGTGCCAGCAGCGTAGGGCAGGGGGTGGTAAGTGAGCAGTTCTTC,CASSVGQGVVSEQFF
TRBV7-9,TRBJ2-5,-,many,TGTGCCCCCGAAGTGAGGGTCGGGGAGACCCAGTACTTC,CAPEVRVGETQYF
TRBV9,TRBJ2-3,-,many,TGTGCCAGCAGCGTAGGGGGCGCGGGCCTTTCTACGCAGTATTTT,CASSVGGAGLSTQYF
TRBV9,TRBJ2-5,TRBD1,many,TGTGCCAGCGCAGGGGGCCCTAGGGAGACCCAGTACTTC,CASAGGPRETQYF
TRBV9,TRBJ2-3,-,many,TGTGCCAGCAGCGTAGAAACTAGCCGGGCAGATACGCAGTATTTT,CASSVETSRADTQYF
TRBV9,TRBJ1-1,-,few,TGTGCCAGCAGCGAGGGGAGCAAGGACACTGAAGCTTTCTTT,CASSEGSKDTEAFF
TRBV24-1,TRBJ1-5,TRBD1,many,TGTGCCACCAACCGGACAGGGAAGGTCGTCGGCAATCAGCCCCAGCATTTT,CATNRTGKVVGNQPQHF
TRBV9,TRBJ2-2,-,many,TGTGCCAGCAGCGTAGTAGCTAGCACCGGGGAGCTGTTTTTT,CASSVVASTGELFF
TRBV9,TRBJ2-1,-,many,TGTGCCAGCAGCGTAGGGGATCTCTCCGAGCAGTTCTTC,CASSVGDLSEQFF
TRBV9,TRBJ2-1,TRBD2,many,TGTGCCAGCAGCGCCCCGGGGGGGCGATCCTACAATGAGCAGTTCTTC,CASSAPGGRSYNEQFF
TRBV9,TRBJ2-1,TRBD2,many,TGTGCCAGCAGCGTAGGGGGGACTAGCGGGCCCCACAATGAGCAGTTCTTC,CASSVGGTSGPHNEQFF
TRBV9,TRBJ1-2,-,few,TGTGCCAGCAGCGTAGCGCCGGACAGCTATGGCTACACCTTC,CASSVAPDSYGYTF
TRBV9,TRBJ1-1,-,many,TGTGCCAGCAGCGGGGGGGCAGGTTCCACTGAAGCTTTCTTT,CASSGGAGSTEAFF
TRBV9,TRBJ2-3,TRBD1,many,TGTGCCAGCAGCGGCACAGGGGGCGCGGGGACAGATACGCAGTATTTT,CASSGTGGAGTDTQYF
TRBV9,TRBJ2-1,-,many,TGTGCCAGCAGCGTAGCCCTTCCAGGGGACTACAATGAGCAGTTCTTC,CASSVALPGDYNEQFF